The entry that follows covers one TCR beta chain sequence. Sequencing templates came from extracted RNA that was reverse transcribed into cDNA. The repertoire was sequenced with immunoSEQ multiplex PCR; TCRdb's copy has only in-frame clones and lacks some. Of 200,000 or so clones in the sample, 55% to 70% are singletons; the top ten hold roughly 5.8%. The data derive from a study of CD8+ T cells in alopecia areata. Study-wide background: Patients in the study were on tofacitinib for 6 to 18 months, then off it for 6 months.

Indicated treatment: oral pan-JAK inhibitor, 5-10 mg twice daily. The specimen comprised CD4+ T cells sorted from blood, sampled at week 24, from a patient treated with tofacitinib. This sequence was found in a human donor with alopecia areata.

CDR3 protein: CASSLELAGEGDEQFF. Written as DNA, the CDR3 is TGTGCCAGCAGCTTGGAACTAGCGGGAGAGGGCGATGAGCAGTTCTTC. V gene TRBV5-4 combines with J gene TRBJ2-1; 11 bases match TRBD2. CDR1 SGHNT and CDR2 YYREEE come from the germline V gene (reference sequence). The CDR3 is 16 amino acids. After removal of 0 bases from V and 8 bases from J, the junction contained 7 bases not matched to a gene.